This TCR beta chain stems from a study of breast tumors, draining lymph nodes, adjacent tissues. This clonotype was recorded at least ten times. The antigen is not known. Given a much more abundant clone one base away, this may be a read error. The CDR3 totals 12 residues. Germline V gives CDR1 DFQATT, CDR2 SNEGSKA (reference sequence). Study-level findings and limits: Tumor TCR diversity was below lymph nodes but above nontumor tissue. Data fit most tumor T cells coming from lymph node, expanding in tumor.

TCRdb fed the multiplex PCR reads into MiXCR, producing one record per CDR3 protein. This table has about 15,000 distinct CDR3 sequences, 40% to 65% appearing once. V and J are TRBV20-1 and TRBJ1-2; no firm D call. The sequenced sample consisted of tumor-adjacent breast tissue. The clonotype comes from a female donor with breast cancer. Some clones in this sample may be carry-over from other donors' samples. The CDR3 sequence is CSARDFLYGSTF. The CDR3 coding sequence is TGCAGTGCTAGAGACTTCCTCTATGGCTCCACCTTC.